This TCR beta chain was documented in a study of blood T cell repertoires in COVID-19. Per the study methods: Reference gene primer amplification in the assay estimated nucleated cell counts. Profiling relied on immunoSEQ multiplex PCR, and the TCRdb table lists in-frame clones only, not all of them. That table supplies the V and J calls and clone size; D and trimming were determined from the DNA. The repertoire consists of under 250,000 clones, with approximately 90% occurring once and the leading ten covering roughly 0.7%. The specimen sequenced was peripheral blood. This clonotype originated in a man between 40 and 49 years old with acute or convalescent COVID-19.

The CDR3 sequence is CASSSPTAGEETQYF. CDR3 sequence (DNA): TGTGCCAGCAGCTCCCCCACGGCGGGAGAAGAGACCCAGTACTTC. This chain uses TRBV7-6 with TRBJ2-5, with 7 bases aligning to TRBD2. Germline CDR1 reads SGHVS; CDR2 reads FNYEAQ. The CDR3 has 15 amino acids. J lost 3 bases, V lost 4 bases, and 8 bases had no gene match.